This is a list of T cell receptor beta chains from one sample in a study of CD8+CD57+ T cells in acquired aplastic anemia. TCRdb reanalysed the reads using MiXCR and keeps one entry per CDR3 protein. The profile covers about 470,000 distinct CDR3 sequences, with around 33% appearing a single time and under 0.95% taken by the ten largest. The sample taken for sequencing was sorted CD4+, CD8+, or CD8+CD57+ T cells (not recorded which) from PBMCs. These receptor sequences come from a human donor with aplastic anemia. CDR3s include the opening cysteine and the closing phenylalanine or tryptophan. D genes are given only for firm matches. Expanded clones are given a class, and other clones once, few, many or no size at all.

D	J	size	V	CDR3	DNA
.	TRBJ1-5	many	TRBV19	CATVGGETSNQPQHF	TGTGCCACGGTAGGGGGGGAGACGAGCAATCAGCCCCAGCATTTT
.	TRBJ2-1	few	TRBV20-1	CSAHYRNEQFF	TGCAGTGCTCATTACAGGAATGAGCAGTTCTTC
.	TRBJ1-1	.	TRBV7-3	CASSPGGLNTEAFF	TGTGCCAGCAGCCCAGGCGGCCTGAACACTGAAGCTTTCTTT
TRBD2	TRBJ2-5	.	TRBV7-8	CASSPGLAGTQYF	TGTGCCAGCAGCCCAGGACTAGCGGGGACCCAGTACTTC
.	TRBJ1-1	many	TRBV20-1	CSANGGTEAFF	TGCAGTGCTAATGGGGGCACTGAAGCTTTCTTT
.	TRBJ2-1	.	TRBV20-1	CSADTGTRDNEQFF	TGCAGTGCCGACACCGGGACCAGAGACAATGAGCAGTTCTTC
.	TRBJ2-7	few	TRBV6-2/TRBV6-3	CASRTSGVNRGEQYF	TGTGCCAGCAGGACATCAGGGGTGAACCGGGGGGAGCAGTACTTC
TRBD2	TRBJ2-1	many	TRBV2	CASVREGLDNEQFF	TGTGCCAGCGTACGGGAGGGCCTCGACAATGAGCAGTTCTTC
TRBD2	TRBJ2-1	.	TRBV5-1	CASSSGTSGDNEQFF	TGCGCCAGCAGCTCGGGGACTAGCGGGGACAATGAGCAGTTCTTC
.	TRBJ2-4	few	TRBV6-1	CASSEDSQYF	TGTGCCAGCAGCGAAGACAGTCAGTACTTC
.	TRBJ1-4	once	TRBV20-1	CSARDREKLFF	TGCAGTGCTCGGGACCGCGAAAAACTGTTTTTT
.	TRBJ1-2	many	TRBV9	CASSFQGRSNYGYTF	TGTGCCAGCAGCTTTCAGGGGAGGTCTAACTATGGCTACACCTTC
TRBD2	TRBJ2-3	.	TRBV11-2	CASSLDAPGRGTDTQYF	TGTGCCAGCAGCTTAGACGCCCCAGGGAGGGGCACAGATACGCAGTATTTT
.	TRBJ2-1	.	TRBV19	CASSIDPNTMKREQFF	TGTGCCAGTAGTATAGATCCAAATACAATGAAGCGAGAGCAGTTCTTC
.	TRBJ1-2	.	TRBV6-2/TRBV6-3	CASNRGTNYGYTF	TGTGCCAGCAACCGGGGAACTAACTATGGCTACACCTTC
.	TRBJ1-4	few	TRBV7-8	CASSPRQATNEKLFF	TGTGCCAGCAGCCCCCGACAGGCGACTAATGAAAAACTGTTTTTT
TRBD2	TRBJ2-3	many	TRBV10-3	CAISGSRAWTSKADTQYF	TGTGCCATCAGCGGCAGCAGGGCGTGGACTAGCAAGGCAGATACGCAGTATTTT
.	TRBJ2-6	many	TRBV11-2	CASSFKGWNSGANVLTF	TGTGCCAGCAGCTTTAAGGGCTGGAACTCTGGGGCCAACGTCCTGACTTTC
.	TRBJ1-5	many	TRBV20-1	CSARPATALNQPQHF	TGCAGTGCTAGGCCCGCTACAGCTCTCAATCAGCCCCAGCATTTT
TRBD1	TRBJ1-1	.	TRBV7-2	CASTLTPQGHTEAFF	TGTGCCAGCACCCTAACCCCACAGGGGCACACTGAAGCTTTCTTT
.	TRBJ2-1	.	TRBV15	CASSQEGAADEQFF	TGTGCCAGCAGCCAAGAGGGAGCCGCGGATGAGCAGTTCTTC
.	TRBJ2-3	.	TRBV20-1	CSARVLSADTQYF	TGCAGTGCTAGAGTCCTTTCAGCAGATACGCAGTATTTT
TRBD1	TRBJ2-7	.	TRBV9	CASSVGDRGSYEQYF	TGTGCCAGCAGCGTAGGCGACAGGGGCTCCTACGAGCAGTACTTC
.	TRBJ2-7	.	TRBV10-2	CASSEPGSGYEQYF	TGCGCCAGCAGTGAGCCCGGGAGCGGCTACGAGCAGTACTTC
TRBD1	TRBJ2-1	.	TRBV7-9	CASSTRQGDEQFF	TGTGCCAGCAGCACAAGACAGGGCGATGAGCAGTTCTTC
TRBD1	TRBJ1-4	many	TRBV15	CATSRRDRGLENEKLFF	TGTGCCACCAGCAGACGGGACAGGGGGCTCGAGAATGAAAAACTGTTTTTT
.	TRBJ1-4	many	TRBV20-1	CSASTLGTRIF	TGCAGTGCTAGCACTCTCGGGACAAGGATTTTT
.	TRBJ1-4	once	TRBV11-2	CASSLEAYNEKLLF	TGTGCCAGCAGCCTGGAGGCATATAATGAAAAACTGCTTTTT
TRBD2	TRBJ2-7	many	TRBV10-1	CASRTSGDYEQYF	TGCGCCAGCAGGACTAGCGGGGACTACGAGCAGTACTTC
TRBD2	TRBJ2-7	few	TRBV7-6	CASSLDGGGNYEQYF	TGTGCCAGCAGCTTAGATGGGGGGGGTAACTACGAGCAGTACTTC
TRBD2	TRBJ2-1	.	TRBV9	CANIAGGYNEQFF	TGTGCCAACATAGCGGGGGGATACAATGAGCAGTTCTTC
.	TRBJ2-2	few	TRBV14	CASSQLQWVTGELFF	TGTGCCAGCAGCCAACTACAATGGGTTACCGGGGAGCTGTTTTTT
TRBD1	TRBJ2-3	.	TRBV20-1	CSAPDHRGRTDTQYF	TGCAGTGCTCCCGACCACAGGGGGCGCACAGATACGCAGTATTTT
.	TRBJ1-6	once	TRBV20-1	CSAHDAVYHSPLHF	TGCAGTGCCCACGATGCGGTATATCATTCACCCCTCCACTTT